This T cell receptor (beta chain) was observed in a study of blood T cell repertoires in COVID-19. Across the whole study: COVID-19 samples from acute and convalescent phases originated in the United States, Italy and Spain. The cDNA or gDNA used as material had been derived from T cells, B-cell-depleted T cells, or PBMCs.

The length of the CDR3 is 14 residues. Germline V CDR1 and CDR2: SGHNT, YENEEA. With V trimmed by 4 bases and J by 4 bases, 3 bases remained unmatched. Original handling: It was from reference gene primer amplification that nucleated cell counts were estimated. The assay was immunoSEQ multiplex PCR, and TCRdb's table has in-frame clones only and misses some. For V, J and clone size, that table is used; D and trimming come from the DNA. The sample consists of more than 80,000 clones, around 88% of them appearing once. Seattle's enrolled individuals joined amid active infection and were then monitored longitudinally.

The specimen sequenced was peripheral blood. The V gene is TRBV11-3, the J gene TRBJ2-1, with 8 positions matching TRBD1. This receptor was obtained from a woman in her fifties or sixties with COVID-19, enrolled during active disease. As DNA, the CDR3 is TGTGCCAGCAGCTCGGACAGGGCATACAATGAGCAGTTCTTC. Amino acid sequence: CASSSDRAYNEQFF.